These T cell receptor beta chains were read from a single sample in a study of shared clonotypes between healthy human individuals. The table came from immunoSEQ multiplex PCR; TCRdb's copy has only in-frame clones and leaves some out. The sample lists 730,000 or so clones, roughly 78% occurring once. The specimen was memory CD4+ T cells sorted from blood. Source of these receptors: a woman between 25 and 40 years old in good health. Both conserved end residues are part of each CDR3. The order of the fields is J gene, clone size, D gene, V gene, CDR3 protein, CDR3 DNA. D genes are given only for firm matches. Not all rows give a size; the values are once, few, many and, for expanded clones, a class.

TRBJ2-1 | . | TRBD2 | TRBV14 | CASSTRTSGRESTNEQFF | TGTGCCAGCAGCACAAGGACTAGCGGGAGGGAGTCCACCAATGAGCAGTTCTTC
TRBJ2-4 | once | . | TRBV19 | CASSIAGGKNIQYF | TGTGCCAGTAGTATAGCAGGGGGGAAAAACATTCAGTACTTC
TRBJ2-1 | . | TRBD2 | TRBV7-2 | CASSLLTSGRSRSYNEQFF | TGTGCCAGCAGCTTATTGACTAGCGGGAGATCCCGCTCCTACAATGAGCAGTTCTTC
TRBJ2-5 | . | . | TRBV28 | CASSLGVETQYF | TGTGCCAGCAGTTTAGGGGTGGAGACCCAGTACTTC
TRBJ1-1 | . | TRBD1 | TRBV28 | CASSFLGTGGVAFF | TGTGCCAGCAGTTTTCTCGGGACAGGGGGCGTAGCTTTCTTT
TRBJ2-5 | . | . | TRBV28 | CASSSLGGGTYLGGEQYF | TGTGCCAGCAGTTCCCTCGGTGGGGGCACTTATCTTGGGGGAGAGCAGTACTTC
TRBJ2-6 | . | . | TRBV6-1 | CASPQDFSGANVLTF | TGTGCCAGCCCCCAGGACTTCTCTGGGGCCAACGTCCTGACTTTC
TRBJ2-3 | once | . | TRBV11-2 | CASSFQPGSPDTQYF | TGTGCCAGCAGTTTCCAACCCGGAAGCCCAGATACGCAGTATTTT
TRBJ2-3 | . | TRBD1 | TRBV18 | CASSLLRGRSTDTQYF | TGTGCCAGCTCACTCCTCAGGGGGCGCAGTACAGATACGCAGTATTTT
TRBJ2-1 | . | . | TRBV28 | CASTKPHPDGYNEQFF | TGTGCCAGCACCAAACCCCACCCGGACGGATACAATGAGCAGTTCTTC
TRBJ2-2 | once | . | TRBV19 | CASSRKTPQETGELFF | TGTGCCAGTAGTAGAAAGACCCCCCAAGAGACCGGGGAGCTGTTTTTT
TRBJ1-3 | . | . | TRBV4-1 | CASSTLDLFVAGNTIYF | TGCGCCAGCAGCACGTTGGACCTCTTCGTAGCTGGAAACACCATATATTTT
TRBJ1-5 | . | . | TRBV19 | CASSISGFNQPQHF | TGTGCCAGTAGTATCTCAGGGTTCAATCAGCCCCAGCATTTT
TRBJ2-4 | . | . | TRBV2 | CASRPPLAKNIQYF | TGTGCCAGCCGACCGCCTCTAGCCAAAAACATTCAGTACTTC
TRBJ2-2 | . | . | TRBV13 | CASSRDTGELFF | TGTGCCAGCAGTCGGGACACCGGGGAGCTGTTTTTT
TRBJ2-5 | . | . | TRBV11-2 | CASGVETQYF | TGTGCCAGCGGAGTTGAGACCCAGTACTTC
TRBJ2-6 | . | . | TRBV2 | CASRSRYVSSGANVLTF | TGTGCCAGCAGGAGCCGGTACGTTAGCTCTGGGGCCAACGTCCTGACTTTC
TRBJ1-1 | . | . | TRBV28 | CASSLTVRLNTEAFF | TGTGCCAGCAGTTTAACCGTAAGGTTGAACACTGAAGCTTTCTTT
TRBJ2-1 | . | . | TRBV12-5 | CASGQDSSYNEQFF | TGTGCTAGTGGTCAAGACAGCTCCTACAATGAGCAGTTCTTC
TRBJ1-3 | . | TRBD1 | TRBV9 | CASSVQGAQGNTIYF | TGTGCCAGCAGCGTCCAGGGGGCGCAGGGGAACACCATATATTTT
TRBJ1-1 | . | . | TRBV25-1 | CASRSARGGTEAFF | TGTGCCAGTCGGTCGGCGAGGGGGGGAACTGAAGCTTTCTTT
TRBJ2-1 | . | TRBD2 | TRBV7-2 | CASSLDPGLTYNEQFF | TGTGCCAGCAGCTTGGACCCGGGACTAACCTACAATGAGCAGTTCTTC
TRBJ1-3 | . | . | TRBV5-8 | CASSLGPPPIYF | TGTGCCAGCAGTTTGGGCCCACCCCCCATATATTTT
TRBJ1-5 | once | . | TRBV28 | CASTLEGFWDNQPQHF | TGTGCCAGCACCCTTGAGGGCTTCTGGGATAATCAGCCCCAGCATTTT
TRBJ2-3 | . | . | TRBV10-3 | CAISESQGGAASPDTQYF | TGTGCCATCAGTGAGTCCCAGGGTGGGGCCGCGTCCCCAGATACGCAGTATTTT
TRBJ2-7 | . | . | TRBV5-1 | CASSSAYEQYF | TGCGCCAGCAGCTCGGCTTACGAGCAGTACTTC
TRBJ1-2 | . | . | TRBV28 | CASSFGQNYGYTF | TGTGCCAGCAGTTTCGGGCAGAACTATGGCTACACCTTC
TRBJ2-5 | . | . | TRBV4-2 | CASSLAEMETQYF | TGTGCCAGCAGCTTGGCGGAAATGGAGACCCAGTACTTC
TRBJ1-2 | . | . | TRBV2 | CASSEATPNYGYTF | TGTGCCAGCAGTGAAGCTACGCCGAACTATGGCTACACCTTC
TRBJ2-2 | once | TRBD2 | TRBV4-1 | CASSQGGFGLTSGRRGELFF | TGCGCCAGCAGCCAAGGCGGGTTTGGATTGACTAGCGGGAGGAGAGGGGAGCTGTTTTTT